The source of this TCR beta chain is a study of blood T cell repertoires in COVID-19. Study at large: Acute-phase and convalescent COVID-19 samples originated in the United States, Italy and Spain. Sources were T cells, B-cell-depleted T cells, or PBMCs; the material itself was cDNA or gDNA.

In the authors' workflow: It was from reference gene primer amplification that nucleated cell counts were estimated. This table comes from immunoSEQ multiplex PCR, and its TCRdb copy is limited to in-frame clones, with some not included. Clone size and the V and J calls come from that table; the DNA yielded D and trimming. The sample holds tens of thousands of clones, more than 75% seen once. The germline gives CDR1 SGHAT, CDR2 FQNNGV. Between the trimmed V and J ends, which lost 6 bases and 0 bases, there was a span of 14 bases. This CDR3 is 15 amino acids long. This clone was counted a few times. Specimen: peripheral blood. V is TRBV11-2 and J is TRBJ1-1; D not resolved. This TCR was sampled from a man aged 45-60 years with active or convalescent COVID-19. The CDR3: CASRSIVKMNTEAFF. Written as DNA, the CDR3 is TGTGCCAGCAGGTCAATTGTCAAAATGAACACTGAAGCTTTCTTT.